This record concerns one T cell receptor beta chain sequence. Its antigen is not yet known. Nothing much larger sits one base from this clone, and base qualities are not available. Separate from the roughly 660-subject first cohort, the validation cohort of about 110 subjects was the group to which the donors belonged. This sample was included in a study of cytomegalovirus exposure and HLA in healthy donors (dated by TCRdb to the late 2010s). Study-wide context: According to a later analysis, one platform produced both the roughly 130 validation repertoires and the 670 or so repertoires of the first cohort. The study aimed to test whether cataloging public T cell receptors could reveal signatures of past pathogen exposure. In addition to the first cohort of roughly 700 subjects, a separate validation cohort of 130 or so different subjects was used. The study combined high-throughput TCR immunosequencing, statistical association of individual TCRs with disease status, and machine learning to predict cytomegalovirus infection status. General findings and caveats noted by the study authors: In vitro tests confirmed that a few of the cytomegalovirus-associated TCR beta chains recognize cytomegalovirus antigens. The authors suggested that the approach could potentially be generalized to other disease states and immunological phenotypes. The study gave a list of 150 to 200 TCR beta chains associated with cytomegalovirus. In both the original and validation cohorts, the classifier was reported to diagnose cytomegalovirus status with high specificity and sensitivity. Most TCR sequences were observed very rarely across donors, whereas some public TCRs were present in many individuals. A later analysis lacked HLA typing for the validation cohort, so it scored co-occurrence in that cohort across all 130 or so repertoires. Subsequent analysis determined that TCRs grouped into clusters in the first cohort also showed a tendency toward co-occurrence across the roughly 110 validation repertoires, and approximately 93% of cluster scores exceeded 0.

Library preparation used the immunoSEQ multiplex PCR assay. The source study handled its data this way. A statistical classification framework was developed to diagnose cytomegalovirus status using the catalog of TCR beta chain sequences. TCRdb stores this immuneACCESS table with in-frame sequences only. Part of the clones is absent; in the studies checked, under half of the shortfall reflects unresolved V genes, and no reason is known for the rest. V and J calls and clone size follow that table, whereas D and trimming were derived from the DNA. This sample comprises a few hundred thousand clones, roughly 89% of them detected only once. The ten largest clones add up to 0.65% to 0.95% of the sample. Based on the germline V gene, the CDR1 and CDR2 sequences are WSHSY and SAAADI. V loses 3 bases at its end and J loses 6 bases; junction bases beyond the gene matches: 12. The CDR3 holds 17 amino acids from the cysteine to the phenylalanine. Solely the CDR3 DNA is kept, with 51 bases framed from the first base.

The sequencing sample was made of PBMCs. The chain links TRBV10-2 with TRBJ1-5, with TRBD1 identical over 9 junction bases. The receptor comes from a woman aged 18-29 years in good health and CMV-seronegative. CDR3 loop: CASSETLSTGGSQPQHF. The nucleotide sequence reads TGCGCCAGCAGTGAAACCCTTTCCACAGGGGGCAGTCAGCCCCAGCATTTT.